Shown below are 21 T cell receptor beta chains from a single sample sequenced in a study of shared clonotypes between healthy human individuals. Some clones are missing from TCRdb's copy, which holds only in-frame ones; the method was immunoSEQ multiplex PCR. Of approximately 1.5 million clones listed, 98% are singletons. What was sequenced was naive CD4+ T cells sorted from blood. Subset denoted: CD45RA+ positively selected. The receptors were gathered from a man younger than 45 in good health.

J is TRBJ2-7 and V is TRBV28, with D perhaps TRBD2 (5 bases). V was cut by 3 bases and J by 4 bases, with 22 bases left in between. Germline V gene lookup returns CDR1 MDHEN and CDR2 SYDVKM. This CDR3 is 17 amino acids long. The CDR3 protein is CASSFPRLVAQKYEQYF. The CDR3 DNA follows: TGTGCCAGCAGTTTCCCCAGGTTGGTAGCGCAAAAGTACGAGCAGTACTTC.

CDR3 nucleotides: TGCAGCGTTGAATACTTGACAGGGCACAATGTAACAGATACGCAGTATTTT. It specifies CSVEYLTGHNVTDTQYF. The V gene is TRBV29-1, the J gene TRBJ2-3, with 7 positions matching TRBD1. CDR1 is SQVTM and CDR2 is ANQGSEA in the germline V gene. The CDR3 contains 17 residues. V lost 2 bases to trimming and J lost 3 bases; unmatched junction nucleotides: 14.

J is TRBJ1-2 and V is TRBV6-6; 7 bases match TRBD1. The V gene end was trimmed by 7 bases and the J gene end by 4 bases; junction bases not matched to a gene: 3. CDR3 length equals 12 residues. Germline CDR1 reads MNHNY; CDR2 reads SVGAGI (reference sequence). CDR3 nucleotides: TGTGCCAGCAAAGGGACAGCCTATGGCTACACCTTC. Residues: CASKGTAYGYTF.

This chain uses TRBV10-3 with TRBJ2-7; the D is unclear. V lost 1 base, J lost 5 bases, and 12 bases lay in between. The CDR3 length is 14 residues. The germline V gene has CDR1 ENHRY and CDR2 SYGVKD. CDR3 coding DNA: TGTGCCATCAGTGAGTTGGCGGATAAGGACGAGCAGTACTTC. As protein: CAISELADKDEQYF.

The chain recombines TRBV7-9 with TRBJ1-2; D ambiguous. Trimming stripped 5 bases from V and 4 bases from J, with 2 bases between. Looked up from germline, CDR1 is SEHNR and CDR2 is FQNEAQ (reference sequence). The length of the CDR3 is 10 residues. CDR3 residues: CASSLYGYTF. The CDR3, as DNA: TGTGCCAGCAGCCTCTATGGCTACACCTTC.

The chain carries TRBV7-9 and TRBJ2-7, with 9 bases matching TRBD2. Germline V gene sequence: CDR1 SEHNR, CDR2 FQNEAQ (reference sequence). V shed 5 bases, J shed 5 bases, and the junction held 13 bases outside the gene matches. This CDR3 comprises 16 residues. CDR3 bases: TGTGCCAGCAGCCGTTCGGCGGGAGGGCCCTATGACGAGCAGTACTTC. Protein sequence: CASSRSAGGPYDEQYF.

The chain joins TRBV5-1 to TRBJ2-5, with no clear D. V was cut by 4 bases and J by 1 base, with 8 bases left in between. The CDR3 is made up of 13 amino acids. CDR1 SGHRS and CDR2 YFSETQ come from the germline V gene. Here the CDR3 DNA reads TGCGCCAGCAGCCCGCTTTCCCAAGAGACCCAGTACTTC. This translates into CASSPLSQETQYF.

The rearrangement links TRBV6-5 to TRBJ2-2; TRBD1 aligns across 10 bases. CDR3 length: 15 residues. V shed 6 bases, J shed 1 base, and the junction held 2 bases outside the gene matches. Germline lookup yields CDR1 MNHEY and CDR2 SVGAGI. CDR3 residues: CASRWTGGNTGELFF. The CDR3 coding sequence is TGTGCCAGCAGATGGACAGGGGGGAACACCGGGGAGCTGTTTTTT.

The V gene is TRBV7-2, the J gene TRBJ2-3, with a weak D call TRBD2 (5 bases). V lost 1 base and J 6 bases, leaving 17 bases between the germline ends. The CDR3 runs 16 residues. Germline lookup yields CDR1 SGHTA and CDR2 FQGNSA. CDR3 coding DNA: TGTGCCAGCAGCTTAGTAGCTAGCCTCGAGTCTGATACGCAGTATTTT. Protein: CASSLVASLESDTQYF.

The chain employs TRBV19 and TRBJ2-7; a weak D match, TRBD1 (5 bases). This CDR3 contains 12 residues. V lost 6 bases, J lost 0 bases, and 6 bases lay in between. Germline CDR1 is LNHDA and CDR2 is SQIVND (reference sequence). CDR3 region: CASRGPSYEQYF. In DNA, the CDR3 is TGTGCCAGTAGGGGGCCCTCCTACGAGCAGTACTTC.

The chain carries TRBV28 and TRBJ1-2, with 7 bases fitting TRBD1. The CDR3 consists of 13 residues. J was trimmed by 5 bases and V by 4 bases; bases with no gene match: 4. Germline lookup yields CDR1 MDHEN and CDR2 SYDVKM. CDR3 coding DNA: TGTGCCAGCAGTTCCCCGGACAGGTATGGCTACACCTTC. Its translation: CASSSPDRYGYTF.

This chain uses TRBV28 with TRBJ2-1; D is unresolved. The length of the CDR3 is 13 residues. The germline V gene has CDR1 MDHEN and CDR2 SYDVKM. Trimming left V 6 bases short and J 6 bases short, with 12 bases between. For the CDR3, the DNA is TGTGCCAGCAGCGCACCCCTGGGCAATGAGCAGTTCTTC. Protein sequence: CASSAPLGNEQFF.

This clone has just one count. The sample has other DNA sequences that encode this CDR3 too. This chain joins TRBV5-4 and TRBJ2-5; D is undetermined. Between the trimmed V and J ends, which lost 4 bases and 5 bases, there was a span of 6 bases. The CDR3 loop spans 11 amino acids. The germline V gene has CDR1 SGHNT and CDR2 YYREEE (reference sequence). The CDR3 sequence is CASSGRETQYF. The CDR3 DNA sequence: TGTGCCAGCAGCGGGCGGGAGACCCAGTACTTC.

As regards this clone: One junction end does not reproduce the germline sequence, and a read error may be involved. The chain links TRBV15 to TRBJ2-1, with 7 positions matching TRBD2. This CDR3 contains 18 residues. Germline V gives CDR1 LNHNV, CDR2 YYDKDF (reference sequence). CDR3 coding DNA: TGTGCCACCAGGAGAGAGATGCTCCTGGAGGGAGGGGACAATGAGCAGTTCTTC. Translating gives CATRREMLLEGGDNEQFF.

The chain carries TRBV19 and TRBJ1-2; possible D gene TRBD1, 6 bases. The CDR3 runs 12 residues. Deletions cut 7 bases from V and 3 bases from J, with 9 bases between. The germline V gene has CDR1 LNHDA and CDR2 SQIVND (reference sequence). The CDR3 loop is CASISGDYGYTF. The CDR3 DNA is TGTGCCAGTATTTCAGGGGACTATGGCTACACCTTC.

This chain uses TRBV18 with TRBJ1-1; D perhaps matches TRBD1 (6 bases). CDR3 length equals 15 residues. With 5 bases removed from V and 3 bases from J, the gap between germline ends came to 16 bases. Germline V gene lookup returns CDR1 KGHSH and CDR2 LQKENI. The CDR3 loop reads CASSTSGVYHTEAFF. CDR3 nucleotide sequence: TGTGCCAGCTCAACTTCAGGGGTATATCACACTGAAGCTTTCTTT.

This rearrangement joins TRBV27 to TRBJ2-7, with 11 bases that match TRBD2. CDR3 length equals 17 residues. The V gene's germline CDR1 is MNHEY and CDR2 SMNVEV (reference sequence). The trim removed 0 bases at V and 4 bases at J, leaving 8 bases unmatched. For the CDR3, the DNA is TGTGCCAGCAGTTTATCCAAGAAGACTAGCGGGATTTACGAGCAGTACTTC. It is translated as CASSLSKKTSGIYEQYF.

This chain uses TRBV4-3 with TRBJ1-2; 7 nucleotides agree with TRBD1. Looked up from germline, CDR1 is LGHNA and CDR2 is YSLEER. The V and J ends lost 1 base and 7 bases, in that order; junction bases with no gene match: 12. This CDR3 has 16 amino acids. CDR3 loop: CASSQALRGPRGGYTF. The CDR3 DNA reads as TGCGCCAGCAGCCAAGCCCTGAGGGGGCCGAGAGGTGGCTACACCTTC.

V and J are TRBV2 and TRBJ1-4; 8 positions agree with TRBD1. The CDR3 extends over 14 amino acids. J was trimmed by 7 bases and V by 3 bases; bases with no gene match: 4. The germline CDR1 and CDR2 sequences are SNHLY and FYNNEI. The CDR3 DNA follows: TGTGCCAGCAGTGAGACAGGGGTAGTTGAAAAACTGTTTTTT. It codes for CASSETGVVEKLFF.

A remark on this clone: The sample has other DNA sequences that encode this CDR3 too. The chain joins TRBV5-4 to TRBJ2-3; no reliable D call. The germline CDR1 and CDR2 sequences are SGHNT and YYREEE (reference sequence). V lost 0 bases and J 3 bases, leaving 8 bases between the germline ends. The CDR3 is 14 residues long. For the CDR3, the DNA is TGTGCCAGCAGCTTGGGAGGATCAACAGATACGCAGTATTTT. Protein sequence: CASSLGGSTDTQYF. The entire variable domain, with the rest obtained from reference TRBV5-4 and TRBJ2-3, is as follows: ETGVTQSPTHLIKTRGQQVTLRCSSQSGHNTVSWYQQALGQGPQFIFQYYREEENGRGNFPPRFSGLQFPNYSSELNVNALELDDSALYLCASSLGGSTDTQYFGPGTRLTVL.

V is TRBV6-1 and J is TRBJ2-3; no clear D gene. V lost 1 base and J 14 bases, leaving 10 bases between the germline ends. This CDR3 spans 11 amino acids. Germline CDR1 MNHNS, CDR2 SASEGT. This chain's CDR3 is CASSEVASGYF. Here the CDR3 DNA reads TGTGCCAGCAGTGAAGTCGCTAGTGGGTATTTT.